The TCR beta chain described here comes from a study of OX40 agonist ivuxolimab in advanced cancers. In the study overall: In three patients, partial responses were observed, one with hepatocellular carcinoma and two with cutaneous melanoma.

Profiling relied on immunoSEQ multiplex PCR, and the TCRdb table lists in-frame clones only, not all of them. The sample carries tens of thousands of clones, under 90% recorded once. This CDR3 is built from 15 residues. The V end lost 4 bases, the J end lost 5 bases, and 18 bases lay between the germline ends. Per germline, CDR1 SGDLS and CDR2 YYNGEE. The sequence came from an adult with an advanced solid tumor such as melanoma, head and neck, liver or kidney cancer. The chain has TRBV9 and TRBJ2-5; tentatively, D is TRBD1 or TRBD2 (6 bases each). Sequencing used CD4+ or CD8+ T cells sorted from blood, obtained in a trial of the OX40 agonist ivuxolimab. CDR3 coding DNA: TGTGCCAGCAGCCCCCAGACCCTAGGGGGGGAGACCCAGTACTTC. It codes for CASSPQTLGGETQYF.